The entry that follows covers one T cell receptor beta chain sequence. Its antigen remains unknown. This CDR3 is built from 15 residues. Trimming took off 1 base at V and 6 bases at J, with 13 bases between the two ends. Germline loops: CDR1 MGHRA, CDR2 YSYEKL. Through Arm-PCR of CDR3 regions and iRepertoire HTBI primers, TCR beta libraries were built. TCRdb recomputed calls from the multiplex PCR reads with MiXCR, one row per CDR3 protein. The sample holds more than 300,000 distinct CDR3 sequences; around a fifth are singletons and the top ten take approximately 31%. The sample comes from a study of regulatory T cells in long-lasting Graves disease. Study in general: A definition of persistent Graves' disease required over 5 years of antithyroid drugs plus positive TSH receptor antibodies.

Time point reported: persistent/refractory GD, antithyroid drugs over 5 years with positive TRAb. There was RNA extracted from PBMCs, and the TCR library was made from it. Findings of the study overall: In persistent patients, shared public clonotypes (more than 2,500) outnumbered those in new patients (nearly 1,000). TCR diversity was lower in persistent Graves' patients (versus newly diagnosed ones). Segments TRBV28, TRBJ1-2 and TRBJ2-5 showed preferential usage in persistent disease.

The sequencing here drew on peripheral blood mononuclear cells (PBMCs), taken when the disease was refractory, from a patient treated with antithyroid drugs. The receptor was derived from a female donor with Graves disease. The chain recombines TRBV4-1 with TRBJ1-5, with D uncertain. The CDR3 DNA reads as TGCGCCAGCAGCCAAGGCTGGGCGCGGGGTCAGCCCCAGCATTTT. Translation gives CASSQGWARGQPQHF.